This TCR beta chain was captured in a study of blood T cell repertoires in COVID-19. Study-level information: Whether acute or convalescent, the COVID-19 samples came from the United States, Italy and Spain.

Germline lookup yields CDR1 KGHSH and CDR2 LQKENI. This CDR3 region has 17 residues. V shed 5 bases, J shed 2 bases, and the junction held 9 bases outside the gene matches. Patients from Seattle were sampled longitudinally, starting during active infection. Original processing methods: How many nucleated cells were present was estimated from reference gene primer amplification. Using immunoSEQ multiplex PCR, the repertoire was profiled, and TCRdb retains in-frame clones only, with some absent. V and J calls and clone size come straight from that table; D and trimming were deduced from the DNA. The data hold tens of thousands of clones, with 80% to 90% observed a single time.

This chain connects TRBV18 to TRBJ2-1, with 10 bases aligning to TRBD2. Material for sequencing was peripheral blood. This TCR came from a woman older than 75 with COVID-19, enrolled during active disease. In DNA, the CDR3 is TGTGCCAGCTCAGCCACTAGCGGGACGACCACCTACAATGAGCAGTTCTTC. Its protein product is CASSATSGTTTYNEQFF.